The next 24 T cell receptor beta chains were all read from a single sample in a study of cytomegalovirus exposure and HLA in healthy donors. Use of 60 Vbeta and 13 Jbeta primers characterized the PCR. This table comes from immunoSEQ multiplex PCR, and its TCRdb copy is limited to in-frame clones, with some not included. The table lists fewer than 200,000 clones, over 60% of them singletons. Sequenced sample: PBMCs. The receptors were gathered from a woman aged 45-65 years in good health and CMV-seropositive.

Worth noting for this clone: A junction end diverges from the germline sequence, so it may reflect a read error. This rearrangement joins TRBV7-7 to TRBJ2-2; no clear D gene. Germline V gene sequence: CDR1 SSHAT, CDR2 FNYEAQ (reference sequence). The CDR3 spans 9 residues. The CDR3 coding sequence is TGTGCTAGCAGCTTATGCGTGTTTTTT. It encodes CASSLCVFF.

V and J are TRBV6-1 and TRBJ1-5; no clear D. Trimming removed 10 bases at V and 3 bases at J, with 16 bases between. Germline V gives CDR1 MNHNS, CDR2 SASEGT. The CDR3 is 14 residues long. CDR3 residues: CATSQEQPNQPQHF. The CDR3 region has the DNA TGTGCCACCTCACAAGAACAACCCAATCAGCCCCAGCATTTT.

The chain combines TRBV5-6 with TRBJ1-2, with D maybe TRBD1 (6 bases). In germline, CDR1 is SGHDT, CDR2 YYEEEE. The CDR3 totals 15 residues. The V end lost 0 bases, the J end lost 4 bases, and 13 bases lay between the germline ends. CDR3 in DNA: TGTGCCAGCAGCTTGGGGCAGGGGTACGGCTATGGCTACACCTTC. Translating gives CASSLGQGYGYGYTF.

The V and J genes are TRBV25-1 and TRBJ1-1, with D tentatively TRBD1 (5 bases). V was shortened by 1 base and J by 4 bases, with 16 bases between the two germline ends. Germline-derived CDR1 and CDR2 are MGHDK and SYGVNS. The CDR3 spans 16 residues. CDR3 in amino acids: CASSEFSGEGGTEAFF. In DNA, the CDR3 is TGTGCCAGCAGTGAATTTTCGGGGGAAGGAGGCACTGAAGCTTTCTTT.

V usage is TRBV2 and J usage is TRBJ2-6; D not certain. Per the germline V gene, CDR1 is SNHLY and CDR2 is FYNNEI. The V end lost 2 bases, the J end lost 0 bases, and 5 bases lay between the germline ends. This CDR3 region has 15 residues. The DNA of the CDR3 is TGTGCCAGCAGTGAACGTCGCTCTGGGGCCAACGTCCTGACTTTC. Residues: CASSERRSGANVLTF.

This clone was seen only once. V gene TRBV10-3 combines with J gene TRBJ1-5; 7 bases line up with TRBD1. The CDR3 is 15 amino acids. Germline-derived CDR1 and CDR2 are ENHRY and SYGVKD. J was trimmed by 1 base and V by 6 bases; bases with no gene match: 6. For the CDR3, the DNA is TGTGCCATCAGCGCCGGACAGGAAAGCAATCAGCCCCAGCATTTT. Translation gives CAISAGQESNQPQHF.

The chain joins TRBV2 to TRBJ2-2, with TRBD2 matching over 12 bases. Germline lookup yields CDR1 SNHLY and CDR2 FYNNEI. After removal of 7 bases from V and 3 bases from J, the junction contained 9 bases not matched to a gene. The CDR3 is made up of 17 amino acids. The CDR3 bases are TGTGCCAGCACCGGAGGACTAGCGGGGACAGACACCGGGGAGCTGTTTTTT. Its protein is CASTGGLAGTDTGELFF. The complete variable domain, with remaining parts taken from reference TRBV2 and TRBJ2-2, reads EPEVTQTPSHQVTQMGQEVILRCVPISNHLYFYWYRQILGQKVEFLVSFYNNEISEKSEIFDDQFSVERPDGSNFTLKIRSTKLEDSAMYFCASTGGLAGTDTGELFFGEGSRLTVL.

This rearrangement joins TRBV27 to TRBJ1-2; 7 bases map to TRBD1. Germline V CDR1 and CDR2: MNHEY, SMNVEV (reference sequence). Trimming removed 0 bases from V and 7 bases from J; junction bases left unmatched: 2. The CDR3 is made up of 13 amino acids. The CDR3 is CASSLSGQSGYTF. The CDR3 region has the DNA TGTGCCAGCAGTTTATCGGGACAGTCTGGCTACACCTTC.

The chain combines TRBV7-8 with TRBJ1-5, with 10 bases that match TRBD1. Germline trimming cut 5 bases from V and 0 bases from J; bases unmatched to any gene: 4. CDR3 length equals 16 residues. CDR1 and CDR2 (germline): SGHVS, FQNEAQ. The CDR3 DNA is TGTGCCAGCAGCCCAGGACAGGGGGGTAGCAATCAGCCCCAGCATTTT. This gives the protein CASSPGQGGSNQPQHF.

The V and J genes are TRBV5-6 and TRBJ1-1, with TRBD1 matching over 7 bases. The V and J ends lost 2 bases and 2 bases, in that order; junction bases with no gene match: 6. Germline CDR1 and CDR2: SGHDT and YYEEEE. There are 15 residues in the CDR3. The CDR3 DNA follows: TGTGCCAGCAGCTTTTCGGACAGGACTAACACTGAAGCTTTCTTT. Amino acid sequence: CASSFSDRTNTEAFF.

The V call is TRBV9, the J call TRBJ1-2, with a weak D call TRBD1 (5 bases). Germline CDR1 and CDR2: SGDLS and YYNGEE. V was cut by 2 bases and J by 6 bases, with 11 bases left in between. CDR3 size: 13 residues. The CDR3 DNA sequence: TGTGCCAGCAGCGTGGGGGGGAAGGATGGCTACACCTTC. Protein product: CASSVGGKDGYTF.

CDR3 sequence reads: CASSLTGNQPQHF. CDR3 DNA sequence: TGTGCCAGCAGCTTGACGGGTAATCAGCCCCAGCATTTT. The chain is built from TRBV11-2 and TRBJ1-5; D gene ambiguous. The CDR3 consists of 13 residues. Per the germline V gene, CDR1 is SGHAT and CDR2 is FQNNGV. The V and J ends lost 3 bases and 4 bases respectively, with 7 bases between them.

V is TRBV5-4 and J is TRBJ1-2, with D maybe TRBD1 (5 bases). CDR3 size: 15 residues. Germline V gene sequence: CDR1 SGHNT, CDR2 YYREEE (reference sequence). The ends were cut back, 3 bases at V and 7 bases at J, with 19 bases in the middle. The DNA for the CDR3 is TGTGCCAGCAGCTCCGGCGGGGCAGGGCCTACTGGCTACACCTTC. Amino acids: CASSSGGAGPTGYTF.

The chain joins TRBV30 to TRBJ1-5; D is possibly TRBD1 (5 bases). The V end was cut by 3 bases, the J end by 6 bases, with 12 bases between. The germline gives CDR1 GTSNPN, CDR2 SVGIG (reference sequence). The CDR3 length is 13 residues. This CDR3 reads CAWRGGSTQPQHF. The CDR3, as DNA: TGTGCCTGGAGGGGGGGGAGTACTCAGCCCCAGCATTTT.

This sequence joins TRBV2 and TRBJ1-5; the match to TRBD1 covers 10 bases. Germline CDR1 and CDR2: SNHLY and FYNNEI. J gave up 5 bases and V 6 bases, and 4 bases lay outside the gene matches. The CDR3 has 14 amino acids. CDR3 region: CASRTGTGDQPQHF. In DNA, the CDR3 is TGTGCCAGCAGGACCGGGACAGGGGATCAGCCCCAGCATTTT.

The chain recombines TRBV4-1 with TRBJ2-5; no clear D. Per the germline V gene, CDR1 is MGHRA and CDR2 is YSYEKL. This CDR3 is 14 amino acids long. The V gene lost 1 base and the J gene lost 5 bases, with 11 bases spanning the gap. The CDR3 sequence: CASSQVAPGETQYF. CDR3 DNA sequence: TGCGCCAGCAGCCAAGTAGCCCCCGGGGAGACCCAGTACTTC.

The J gene is TRBJ2-7, the V gene TRBV19; D is possibly TRBD1 (5 bases). The germline V gene has CDR1 LNHDA and CDR2 SQIVND (reference sequence). This CDR3 is built from 15 residues. V gave up 6 bases and J gave up 0 bases, with 15 bases separating them. The CDR3 region has the DNA TGTGCCAGTAGCCCACCTGGGGCAGGCTCCTACGAGCAGTACTTC. Translated, it gives CASSPPGAGSYEQYF.

This rearrangement joins TRBV6-5 to TRBJ2-5; 8 bases are a match to TRBD2. Germline loops: CDR1 MNHEY, CDR2 SVGAGI. V lost 0 bases and J lost 5; bases outside the gene matches: 5. The CDR3 is 15 residues long. The CDR3 coding sequence is TGTGCCAGCAGTTACTCCGGGACTAGGGTGGAGACCCAGTACTTC. As protein: CASSYSGTRVETQYF.

The rearrangement uses TRBV18 and TRBJ1-1, with D maybe TRBD1 (6 bases). This CDR3 contains 14 residues. The V end was cut by 3 bases, the J end by 3 bases, with 11 bases between. Germline CDR1 is KGHSH and CDR2 is LQKENI. The CDR3 spells CASSPTTGDTEAFF. As DNA, the CDR3 is TGTGCCAGCTCACCGACGACAGGTGACACTGAAGCTTTCTTT.

As to this clone: This same CDR3 is encoded by further DNA sequences in the sample. V and J are TRBV15 and TRBJ1-5; D uncertain. Looked up from germline, CDR1 is LNHNV and CDR2 is YYDKDF (reference sequence). The CDR3 runs 12 residues. V was shortened by 1 base and J by 6 bases, with 4 bases between the two germline ends. This CDR3 is CATSRGGQPQHF. DNA for the CDR3: TGTGCCACCAGCAGAGGAGGTCAGCCCCAGCATTTT.

This clone was observed a few times. CDR3 sequence reads: CASSQTESTDTQYF. The CDR3, as DNA: TGTGCCAGCAGCCAAACAGAATCCACAGATACGCAGTATTTT. The chain recombines TRBV2 with TRBJ2-3; D gene ambiguous. This CDR3 is built from 14 residues. Trimming cost V 6 bases and J 2 bases, with 12 bases left between them. Germline V gene data show CDR1 as SNHLY and CDR2 as FYNNEI.

The rearrangement links TRBV9 to TRBJ2-3; tentatively, D is TRBD2 (5 bases). Trimming removed 4 bases at V and 5 bases at J, with 11 bases between. The CDR3 spans 13 residues. Germline V lookup: CDR1 SGDLS, CDR2 YYNGEE. CDR3 nucleotide sequence: TGTGCCAGCAGCCAGAGTCGGGGAGATACGCAGTATTTT. Translated, it gives CASSQSRGDTQYF. The complete variable domain, with remaining parts taken from reference TRBV9 and TRBJ2-3, reads DSGVTQTPKHLITATGQRVTLRCSPRSGDLSVYWYQQSLDQGLQFLIQYYNGEERAKGNILERFSAQQFPDLHSELNLSSLELGDSALYFCASSQSRGDTQYFGPGTRLTVL.

The chain combines TRBV29-1 with TRBJ2-5; weak D call: TRBD2 (6 bases). The germline V gene encodes CDR1 SQVTM and CDR2 ANQGSEA. Trimming removed 3 bases at V and 4 bases at J, with 15 bases between. This CDR3 region has 14 residues. The CDR3, as DNA: TGCAGCGTTGACGTGGGGGGTGGCGGAGAGACCCAGTACTTC. Residues: CSVDVGGGGETQYF.

A single count supports this clone. The chain is built from TRBV5-1 and TRBJ1-3, with TRBD1 matching over 7 bases. The CDR3 spans 15 residues. The V segment lost 4 bases and the J segment 0 bases; nucleotides outside the gene matches: 4. Germline V gene lookup returns CDR1 SGHRS and CDR2 YFSETQ. The DNA of the CDR3 is TGCGCCAGCAGCGAAGGACAGGCCTCTGGAAACACCATATATTTT. Protein: CASSEGQASGNTIYF.